What follows are 27 T cell receptor beta chains derived from one specimen sequenced in a study of T cell clusters in autoimmune cytopenias. TRB rearrangements were amplified by touch-down multiplex PCR with mixed TRB-A/B primers. Following a re-call of the multiplex PCR reads, TCRdb has one entry per CDR3 protein and lacks DNA. The listing contains 5,000 to 6,500 distinct CDR3 sequences. TRB was amplified from 250 ng of peripheral blood genomic DNA per sample. These data also featured in a second study, about T cell repertoires in aging, cancer and after chemotherapy.

Sequenced sample: peripheral blood. These receptors all come from a human donor in good health.

The CDR3 sequence: CASQGVNQPQHF. V and J are TRBV6-1 and TRBJ1-5; TCRdb calls TRBD1, which cannot be checked without DNA. Germline CDR1 and CDR2: MNHNS and SASEGT. The length of the CDR3 is 12 residues.

According to its frequency, this clonotype is medium-sized. The chain carries TRBV6-5 and TRBJ1-6; TCRdb lists TRBD1, though no DNA is available to test this call. The V gene's germline CDR1 is MNHEY and CDR2 SVGAGI. This CDR3 is built from 15 residues. This CDR3 is CASSSSRTGGSPLHF.

This clonotype is labeled medium-sized (0.01 to 0.1%) based on frequency. V gene TRBV11-3 combines with J gene TRBJ1-1; the TCRdb call, TRBD1, lacks DNA for checking. Germline-derived CDR1 and CDR2 are SGHNT and YENEEA. The CDR3 sequence is 15 residues long. This CDR3 is CASGSVVGRNTEAFF.

This rearrangement joins TRBV11-3 to TRBJ2-2. CDR1 SGHNT and CDR2 YENEEA come from the germline V gene. The CDR3 loop spans 13 amino acids. CDR3: CASSLERTGELFF.

The V and J genes are TRBV19 and TRBJ1-1; TCRdb outputs TRBD1, but without DNA this stays unchecked. CDR1 is LNHDA and CDR2 is SQIVND in the germline V gene (reference sequence). This CDR3 region has 13 residues. CDR3: CASVKGGWTEAFF. The whole variable domain, filled in from reference TRBV19 and TRBJ1-1, reads DGGITQSPKYLFRKEGQNVTLSCEQNLNHDAMYWYRQDPGQGLRLIYYSQIVNDFQKGDIAEGYSVSREKKESFPLTVTSAQKNPTAFYLCASVKGGWTEAFFGQGTRLTVV.

This chain links TRBV29-1 with TRBJ2-2; the D call from TCRdb, TRBD1, cannot be confirmed without DNA. CDR3 length: 14 residues. The V gene's germline CDR1 is SQVTM and CDR2 ANQGSEA. The chain's CDR3 is CSVAGTRDSGELFF.

This rearrangement joins TRBV27 to TRBJ2-1; TCRdb gives TRBD1 as the D gene, but with no DNA this cannot be confirmed. CDR1 is MNHEY, CDR2 SMNVEV, per germline (reference sequence). This CDR3 is built from 12 residues. This CDR3 is CASSLGGLEQFF.

The chain joins TRBV10-3 to TRBJ2-7; with no DNA, the TCRdb D assignment of TRBD2 cannot be verified. CDR1 and CDR2 (germline): ENHRY, SYGVKD. The CDR3 is made up of 15 amino acids. This CDR3 reads CAISESVAGRYEQYF.

The genes are TRBV18 and TRBJ2-7; the D call from TCRdb, TRBD1, cannot be confirmed without DNA. This CDR3 region has 13 residues. The germline V gene encodes CDR1 KGHSH and CDR2 LQKENI. CDR3: CASSLGQLREQYF. The whole variable domain, filled in from reference TRBV18 and TRBJ2-7, reads NAGVMQNPRHLVRRRGQEARLRCSPMKGHSHVYWYRQLPEEGLKFMVYLQKENIIDESGMPKERFSAEFPKEGPSILRIQQVVRGDSAAYFCASSLGQLREQYFGPGTRLTVT.

Its frequency marks this clonotype as medium-sized. The CDR3: CASSFGSGPNTGELFF. The rearrangement links TRBV5-4 to TRBJ2-2. Germline-derived CDR1 and CDR2 are SGHNT and YYREEE (reference sequence). This CDR3 has 16 residues.

By frequency, this clonotype is medium-sized (0.01 to 0.1%). The chain carries TRBV6-6 and TRBJ2-5; the D call from TCRdb, TRBD1, cannot be confirmed without DNA. In germline, CDR1 is MNHNY, CDR2 SVGAGI (reference sequence). CDR3 size: 14 residues. The CDR3 sequence is CASSYGGVQETQYF.

This sequence joins TRBV5-6 and TRBJ2-3. The CDR3 has 15 amino acids. Germline V lookup: CDR1 SGHDT, CDR2 YYEEEE. This chain's CDR3 is CASSLAGRGTDTQYF.

The chain employs TRBV5-1 and TRBJ2-5; TCRdb proposes TRBD1, but this gene call is untestable without DNA. Germline CDR1 is SGHRS and CDR2 is YFSETQ. The CDR3 totals 18 residues. CDR3 residues: CASSFHERGGDYQETQYF.

The gene calls are TRBV20-1 and TRBJ2-5; the TCRdb call, TRBD2, lacks DNA for checking. Per germline, CDR1 DFQATT and CDR2 SNEGSKA (reference sequence). This CDR3 is 13 amino acids long. The CDR3 region is CSAPTSWGETQYF.

The chain joins TRBV18 to TRBJ1-1; TCRdb's D call, TRBD1, is unchecked because there is no DNA. Germline CDR1 is KGHSH and CDR2 is LQKENI. CDR3 length: 15 residues. CDR3 residues: CASSPRHPGNTEAFF.

The rearrangement uses TRBV6-2 or TRBV6-3 and TRBJ1-5. Germline-derived CDR1 and CDR2 are MNHEY and SVGEGT. This CDR3 region has 13 residues. The CDR3 reads CASREGVGQPQHF.

The chain combines TRBV15 with TRBJ1-1. Germline V gene lookup returns CDR1 LNHNV and CDR2 YYDKDF (reference sequence). This CDR3 contains 14 residues. CDR3 protein: CATSPTDRNTEAFF.

V gene TRBV6-1 combines with J gene TRBJ2-5; TCRdb's D call of TRBD1 is untestable without DNA. This CDR3 has 14 amino acids. Germline assignment: CDR1 MNHNS and CDR2 SASEGT. CDR3 amino acids: CTSSVSPTQETQYF.

The chain recombines TRBV11-1 with TRBJ2-7. This CDR3 contains 14 residues. The germline V gene encodes CDR1 SGHAT and CDR2 FQDESV (reference sequence). CDR3 region: CASSLVGSGYEQYF.

V usage is TRBV10-3 and J usage is TRBJ1-1; TCRdb outputs TRBD1, but without DNA this stays unchecked. Germline assignment: CDR1 ENHRY and CDR2 SYGVKD. The CDR3 is 14 amino acids. The CDR3 is CATTTEPMNTEAFF.

CDR3 residues: CASSPAVGGGYTF. This chain uses TRBV18 with TRBJ1-2. The germline V gene encodes CDR1 KGHSH and CDR2 LQKENI. CDR3 length equals 13 residues.

This clonotype is labeled medium-sized (0.01 to 0.1%) based on frequency. This chain joins TRBV11-3 and TRBJ2-2. Germline values: CDR1 SGHNT, CDR2 YENEEA. CDR3 length: 14 amino acids. The CDR3 region is CASSLRGNTGELFF.

By frequency, this clonotype registers medium-sized. The gene calls are TRBV29-1 and TRBJ1-2. This CDR3 region has 20 residues. CDR1 and CDR2 from the germline V gene are SQVTM and ANQGSEA. The CDR3 spells CSVGEGEAGSPYATNYGYTF.

The rearrangement uses TRBV19 and TRBJ1-2. Germline CDR1 and CDR2: LNHDA and SQIVND (reference sequence). The CDR3 spans 16 residues. The CDR3: CASSIDLIGGYYGYTF.

The V call is TRBV6-2 or TRBV6-3, the J call TRBJ1-1; TCRdb's D call of TRBD1 is untestable without DNA. This CDR3 spans 13 amino acids. Germline V gene sequence: CDR1 MNHEY, CDR2 SVGEGT. CDR3 sequence reads: CASSYGQERQAFF.

Considering frequency, this clonotype is medium-sized. CDR3 in amino acids: CASSIGVDRGFGANVLTF. The chain joins TRBV19 to TRBJ2-6; TCRdb indicates TRBD1, and absent DNA this call remains unverified. From germline, CDR1 is LNHDA and CDR2 SQIVND (reference sequence). The CDR3 spans 18 residues.

In terms of frequency, this clonotype is medium-sized. This chain uses TRBV29-1 with TRBJ2-1; lacking DNA, the TRBD2 call made by TCRdb goes unchecked. CDR1 and CDR2 from the germline V gene are SQVTM and ANQGSEA. The CDR3 is 15 residues long. The CDR3 region is CSVVPGTSGKNEQFF.